This T cell receptor (beta chain) appears in the sequencing data of a study of T cell repertoires in cytomegalovirus infection. Study context: Carrying CMV and the relevant HLA type showed in public TCR beta signatures.

Germline CDR1 reads SGHTA; CDR2 reads FQGNSA. Trimming cost V 1 base and J 7 bases; bases outside gene matches: 8. The CDR3 consists of 15 residues. TCRdb reanalysed the reads using MiXCR and keeps one entry per CDR3 protein. The repertoire holds 600,000 to 700,000 distinct CDR3 sequences, around 32% seen once, with roughly 18% in the top ten. This clonotype was detected ten times or more. What it binds is unknown. The sequence came from a human donor in good health (CMV status not recorded). Some clones in this sample may be carry-over from other donors' samples. The sequencing here drew on cultured PBMCs, taken from culture after CMV antigen stimulation. The chain recombines TRBV7-2 with TRBJ2-7; 9 positions agree with TRBD2. DNA of the CDR3: TGTGCCAGCAGCTTAGTAGCGGGGGCCTCAGGAGAGCAGTACTTC. Translating gives CASSLVAGASGEQYF.